This T cell receptor beta chain was obtained from a study of CD8+ T cells in alopecia areata (dated by TCRdb to 2016 to 2019). As for the study more broadly: Treated patients were enrolled in an open-label pilot trial of oral tofacitinib at 5 to 10 mg twice daily for moderate-to-severe alopecia areata. Amplification of TCRbeta CDR3 regions was done by immunoSEQ multiplex PCR using 35 Vbeta forward primers and 13 Jbeta reverse primers. RNA was obtained with the PAXgene miRNA kit for fixed scalp, the miRNeasy kit for PBMCs, and the RNeasy kit for mouse skin. High-throughput TCRbeta sequencing was used to examine T cell clonal expansion in alopecia areata in both the C3H/HeJ mouse model and human patients. Patients stayed on tofacitinib for 6 to 18 months and then had 6 months of follow-up off drug so that delayed response and recurrence could be assessed. Scalp tissue and sorted CD4+ and CD8+ peripheral blood T cells from patchy and totalis/universalis alopecia areata patients and from healthy controls were covered by human TCRbeta sequencing. Scalp clonality was compared among normal scalp (n=4), patchy alopecia areata scalp (n=8), and alopecia totalis/universalis scalp (n=8). Biopsies were taken from tofacitinib-treated patients at baseline and again at 4 and 24 weeks into treatment, and several of those patients also had a later scalp biopsy. The SALT score, which quantifies the percentage of affected scalp surface area, was used to measure disease severity in treated patients.

The receptor library was made with the immunoSEQ multiplex PCR assay. For TCR sequencing, RNA was extracted from every sample and reverse transcribed into cDNA to serve as template. First-strand cDNA was synthesized using SuperScript III with a 2:1 mix of oligo-dT and random hexamers. A synthetic immune receptor repertoire was used to assess amplification bias, and residual bias was removed computationally. The paper's processing steps were these. After raw reads were preprocessed to remove errors, the CDR3 was defined following IMGT conventions as running from the conserved cysteine to phenylalanine. Clonality was calculated as 1 minus Shannon entropy normalized by log2 of the number of productive unique TCRs. CD4 or CD8 identity of scalp clones was inferred by cross-referencing scalp TCRbeta sequences with sorted blood CD4 and CD8 repertoires. In its TCRdb copy, this immuneACCESS table keeps in-frame sequences only and misses some clones. Where compared with another copy, unresolved V genes explain less than half of these, and the others have no known cause. V and J calls and clone size are copied from that table; D and trimming were computed from the DNA. Recorded for this sample are around 200,000 clones; 64% of them occurred a single time. The top ten hold more than 3.5% of the sample.

The CDR3, from cysteine to phenylalanine, totals 14 residues. Just CDR3 DNA is preserved here, 42 bases in frame from base 1. CDR1 and CDR2 are read off the germline V gene as MGHDK and SYGVNS. Trimmed from V: 2 bases; trimmed from J: 3 bases; junction bases lacking a gene match: 2. General study outcomes and caveats: Compared with normal scalp, lesional scalp had higher clonality and more expanded CD8+ clones, particularly in alopecia totalis/universalis, a pattern that suggests antigenic drive. Resident alphabeta T cells in normal human skin are also sequenced, complicating scalp TCR repertoire analysis, unlike mouse skin dominated by gammadelta T cells. With tofacitinib, both scalp clonality and the number of expanded CD8+ clones among the top 100 scalp clones went down significantly. Shared TCR sequences between patients were less evident than in mice, which may be partly attributable to HLA diversity in the patient population. Because the treated cohort was small and had only one nonresponder, larger studies are needed to examine links between baseline CD8+ expansion and response. During tofacitinib treatment, many expanded lesional clones stuck around in both scalp and blood, and this persistence may partly explain why relapse happens after treatment is stopped.

As to this clone: There is no known antigen for this receptor. The record has no base qualities; no much larger clone is one base away.

The intended sense of this specimen's time point label: 4 weeks on oral tofacitinib. The label giving this sample's treatment or condition can be read as: oral pan-JAK inhibitor, 5-10 mg twice daily. Peripheral blood and lesional scalp punch biopsies were obtained from patients with alopecia areata. PBMCs were isolated by density centrifugation and stained for CD3, CD4 and CD8, and CD4+ and CD8+ T cells were sorted on a FACSAria. The sequence is built from TRBV25-1 and TRBJ1-2; TRBD1 lines up with 8 middle nucleotides. The material sequenced was CD4+ T cells sorted from blood, taken at week 4, from a patient treated with tofacitinib. The origin of this receptor is a human donor with alopecia areata. The nucleotides are TGTGCCAGCAGTGAACAGGGGGCTGACTATGGCTACACCTTC. This gives the protein CASSEQGADYGYTF.